These 26 T cell receptor beta chains were sequenced from one sample in a study of OX40 agonist ivuxolimab in advanced cancers. Some clones are missing from TCRdb's copy, which holds only in-frame ones; the method was immunoSEQ multiplex PCR. The profile shows 78,000 or so clones, 88% of them singletons. Sequenced here: CD4+ or CD8+ T cells sorted from blood, sampled in a trial of the OX40 agonist ivuxolimab. These receptor sequences come from an adult with an advanced solid tumor such as melanoma, head and neck, liver or kidney cancer.

Details on this clone: The sample has other DNA sequences that encode this CDR3 too. The chain joins TRBV5-1 to TRBJ1-4, with no clear D. Trimming shortened V by 5 bases and J by 7 bases, and 15 bases separated the two germline ends. Germline V gene lookup returns CDR1 SGHRS and CDR2 YFSETQ. The CDR3 contains 14 residues. As DNA, the CDR3 is TGCGCCAGCAGTCGAGCCCTCCGGAGTGAAAAACTGTTTTTT. It encodes CASSRALRSEKLFF.

The V call is TRBV5-1, the J call TRBJ1-5, with no clear D. V was trimmed by 4 bases and J by 5 bases, leaving 13 bases between them. The germline CDR1 and CDR2 sequences are SGHRS and YFSETQ. This CDR3 contains 14 residues. The chain's CDR3 is CASSPAGDDQPQHF. The CDR3 DNA follows: TGCGCCAGCAGCCCAGCGGGAGATGATCAGCCCCAGCATTTT. Together with reference TRBV5-1 and TRBJ1-5, the CDR3 gives the full variable domain: KAGVTQTPRYLIKTRGQQVTLSCSPISGHRSVSWYQQTPGQGLQFLFEYFSETQRNKGNFPGRFSGRQFSNSRSEMNVSTLELGDSALYLCASSPAGDDQPQHFGDGTRLSIL.

The genes are TRBV15 and TRBJ1-2; D is possibly TRBD1 (5 bases). V lost 5 bases, J lost 4 bases, and 20 bases lay in between. The germline gives CDR1 LNHNV, CDR2 YYDKDF (reference sequence). The CDR3 spans 16 residues. In DNA, the CDR3 is TGTGCCACCAGCGACCCCAGACAGAGCGGGAGCTATGGCTACACCTTC. Protein sequence: CATSDPRQSGSYGYTF.

CDR3 amino acids: CASSPRKARNYGYTF. The CDR3 DNA is TGTGCCAGCAGCCCCCGTAAGGCGCGTAACTATGGCTACACCTTC. The chain has TRBV11-2 and TRBJ1-2; the D is unclear. V dropped 5 bases and J dropped 1 base, with 14 bases sitting between them. CDR1 and CDR2 from the germline V gene are SGHAT and FQNNGV. CDR3 size: 15 residues.

V is TRBV5-8 and J is TRBJ2-4; D tentatively fits TRBD1 or TRBD2 (5 bases each). In germline, CDR1 is SGHTS, CDR2 YDEGEE. V lost 3 bases, J lost 5 bases, and 15 bases lay in between. The CDR3 totals 15 residues. The CDR3, as DNA: TGTGCCAGCAGCTCGACCGGGGCGGGCGAAAACATTCAGTACTTC. Amino acids: CASSSTGAGENIQYF.

This clone appeared a single time. The J gene is TRBJ2-7, the V gene TRBV18; D may correspond to TRBD1 or TRBD2 (5 bases each). Germline-derived CDR1 and CDR2 are KGHSH and LQKENI. The CDR3 sequence is 16 residues long. Trimming stripped 1 base from V and 2 bases from J, with 15 bases between. This CDR3 reads CASSPLSSGQAYEQYF. CDR3 nucleotides: TGTGCCAGCTCACCACTTTCTTCGGGGCAGGCCTACGAGCAGTACTTC.

The V gene is TRBV10-3, the J gene TRBJ1-1; D is unclear. The CDR3 extends over 13 amino acids. Germline CDR1 and CDR2: ENHRY and SYGVKD. V was pared by 4 bases and J by 1 base, with 7 bases between. The CDR3 spells CAISGQGNTEAFF. CDR3 coding DNA: TGTGCCATCAGTGGCCAAGGGAACACTGAAGCTTTCTTT.

The rearrangement links TRBV2 to TRBJ2-7, with 10 bases lining up with TRBD1. Trimming at V came to 5 bases and at J to 6 bases, leaving 19 bases not matched to a gene. CDR3 length: 18 amino acids. Germline lookup yields CDR1 SNHLY and CDR2 FYNNEI. The CDR3 loop reads CASSFSFTRQGALSEQYF. CDR3 DNA sequence: TGTGCCAGCAGTTTTTCCTTTACCCGACAGGGGGCACTGAGCGAGCAGTACTTC. The variable domain in full, with the rest retrieved from reference TRBV2 and TRBJ2-7, is EPEVTQTPSHQVTQMGQEVILRCVPISNHLYFYWYRQILGQKVEFLVSFYNNEISEKSEIFDDQFSVERPDGSNFTLKIRSTKLEDSAMYFCASSFSFTRQGALSEQYFGPGTRLTVT.

The chain couples TRBV28 to TRBJ1-5; no clear D. CDR3 length equals 16 residues. Trimming stripped 5 bases from V and 0 bases from J, with 14 bases between. Germline-derived CDR1 and CDR2 are MDHEN and SYDVKM. The DNA of the CDR3 is TGTGCCAGCAGTCTTCTAGCCGGAATTAGCAATCAGCCCCAGCATTTT. Amino acid sequence: CASSLLAGISNQPQHF.

V gene TRBV12-5 combines with J gene TRBJ2-6, with D unclear. The germline CDR1 and CDR2 sequences are LGHNT and FRNRAP. The CDR3 is 13 residues long. Trimming cost V 6 bases and J 2 bases, with 5 bases left between them. The CDR3 here is CASGATGANVLTF. The DNA of the CDR3 is TGTGCTAGTGGGGCAACTGGGGCCAACGTCCTGACTTTC. Combining the CDR3 with reference TRBV12-5 and TRBJ2-6 gives the whole variable domain DARVTQTPRHKVTEMGQEVTMRCQPILGHNTVFWYRQTMMQGLELLAYFRNRAPLDDSGMPKDRFSAEMPDATLATLKIQPSEPRDSAVYFCASGATGANVLTFGAGSRLTVL.

The chain combines TRBV29-1 with TRBJ1-1; TRBD1 matches at 7 bases. CDR3 length: 12 amino acids. Germline CDR1 SQVTM, CDR2 ANQGSEA. With V trimmed by 6 bases and J by 4 bases, 5 bases remained unmatched. CDR3 region: CSVGQEITEAFF. DNA of the CDR3: TGCAGCGTCGGACAGGAAATCACTGAAGCTTTCTTT.

The rearrangement links TRBV7-5 to TRBJ2-7. TRBV7-5 represents a pseudogene. The CDR3 extends over 14 amino acids. The CDR3 bases are TGTGCCAGAAGCTTAGTAGGGCAGGCCTACGAGCAGTACTTC. It specifies CARSLVGQAYEQYF.

The J gene is TRBJ2-1, the V gene TRBV18, with 11 positions matching TRBD2. This CDR3 has 15 residues. With V trimmed by 3 bases and J by 4 bases, 2 bases remained unmatched. Germline CDR1 is KGHSH and CDR2 is LQKENI. CDR3 loop: CASSPTSGVYNEQFF. DNA of the CDR3: TGTGCCAGCTCACCGACTAGCGGGGTATACAATGAGCAGTTCTTC. Combining the CDR3 with reference TRBV18 and TRBJ2-1 gives the whole variable domain NAGVMQNPRHLVRRRGQEARLRCSPMKGHSHVYWYRQLPEEGLKFMVYLQKENIIDESGMPKERFSAEFPKEGPSILRIQQVVRGDSAAYFCASSPTSGVYNEQFFGPGTRLTVL.

This clone appeared a few times. V and J are TRBV4-1 and TRBJ2-6; 13 nucleotides align to TRBD2. Germline CDR1 is MGHRA and CDR2 is YSYEKL. CDR3 length: 18 residues. V lost 3 bases, J lost 2 bases, and 4 bases stayed unmatched. The DNA for the CDR3 is TGCGCCAGCAGCCAGGCACTAGCGGGAGGGCCTGGGGCCAACGTCCTGACTTTC. It is translated as CASSQALAGGPGANVLTF.

This chain connects TRBV19 to TRBJ1-1; D unclear. The CDR3 is 13 residues long. Germline V CDR1 and CDR2: LNHDA, SQIVND (reference sequence). The V and J ends lost 5 bases and 1 base respectively, with 8 bases between them. The chain's CDR3 is CASSGPGNTEAFF. CDR3 DNA: TGTGCCAGTAGTGGCCCCGGGAACACTGAAGCTTTCTTT.

This clone was detected only once. The chain recombines TRBV19 with TRBJ1-1; D is ambiguous. The germline V gene encodes CDR1 LNHDA and CDR2 SQIVND (reference sequence). V lost 0 bases, J lost 7 bases, and 12 bases lay in between. This CDR3 contains 14 residues. The CDR3 reads CASSIDGLSGEAFF. CDR3 sequence (DNA): TGTGCCAGTAGTATAGATGGATTATCGGGTGAAGCTTTCTTT.

The sample holds a few counts of this clone. The chain is built from TRBV10-3 and TRBJ1-1; TRBD1 might be the D (5 bases). CDR3 length equals 12 residues. CDR1 is ENHRY, CDR2 SYGVKD, per germline. V shed 7 bases and J shed 8 bases, with 14 bases lying between them. The CDR3 reads CAITQGGPEAFF. For the CDR3, the DNA is TGTGCCATCACCCAGGGAGGCCCCGAAGCTTTCTTT.

The gene calls are TRBV14 and TRBJ2-1, with TRBD1 matching 7 bases. CDR3 length: 15 residues. With 4 bases clipped from V and 6 bases from J, the junction kept 9 bases outside the gene matches. Germline V lookup: CDR1 SGHDN, CDR2 FVKESK. This chain's CDR3 is CASSPQRGQTNEQFF. The CDR3 DNA follows: TGTGCCAGCAGCCCTCAAAGGGGGCAGACCAATGAGCAGTTCTTC.

The chain couples TRBV14 to TRBJ1-2, with D hard to call. This CDR3 contains 16 residues. Germline V gene lookup returns CDR1 SGHDN and CDR2 FVKESK. V lost 6 bases and J lost 4, with 21 bases in between. The CDR3 sequence is CASSRETTGRFYGYTF. CDR3 sequence (DNA): TGTGCCAGCAGTCGAGAGACGACGGGCAGGTTCTATGGCTACACCTTC.

This sequence joins TRBV2 and TRBJ2-1; 14 bases line up with TRBD2. The germline CDR1 and CDR2 sequences are SNHLY and FYNNEI. The CDR3 length is 15 residues. The ends lost 11 bases at V and 10 bases at J; junction bases unmatched: 13. The CDR3 DNA reads TGTGCCGGGGGCCAGACTAGCGGGAGGGCACGGGAGCAGTTCTTC. Translated: CAGGQTSGRAREQFF.

The chain uses TRBV27 and TRBJ2-7; 9 bases align to TRBD1. After removal of 1 base from V and 6 bases from J, the junction contained 7 bases not matched to a gene. CDR3 length: 15 amino acids. Germline assignment: CDR1 MNHEY and CDR2 SMNVEV (reference sequence). The CDR3 is CASSLLGQGRGEQYF. CDR3 nucleotide sequence: TGTGCCAGCAGTTTATTGGGACAGGGAAGGGGCGAGCAGTACTTC.

The count of this clone is one. The chain is built from TRBV7-2 and TRBJ1-2; D unclear. The CDR3 is 15 residues long. V lost 5 bases to trimming and J lost 2 bases, with 15 bases between them. Germline CDR1 reads SGHTA; CDR2 reads FQGNSA. This chain's CDR3 is CASSPQDQANYGYTF. As DNA, the CDR3 is TGTGCCAGCAGCCCCCAGGATCAGGCGAACTATGGCTACACCTTC.

This clone was seen only a few times. CDR3 sequence: CASSDPQGPGYTF. The CDR3 DNA reads TGCGCCAGCAGTGATCCACAGGGTCCTGGCTACACCTTC. The chain links TRBV10-2 to TRBJ1-2, with D possibly TRBD1 on 6 matching bases. Germline V gene sequence: CDR1 WSHSY, CDR2 SAAADI. The V end lost 3 bases, the J end lost 7 bases, and 12 bases lay between the germline ends. The CDR3 sequence is 13 residues long.

The chain uses TRBV2 and TRBJ1-3; no reliable D call. The V gene lost 6 bases and the J gene lost 0 bases, with 12 bases spanning the gap. Germline V gene data show CDR1 as SNHLY and CDR2 as FYNNEI. The CDR3 extends over 15 amino acids. In DNA, the CDR3 is TGTGCCAGCAGATTCGACGGTGTCTCTGGAAACACCATATATTTT. It codes for CASRFDGVSGNTIYF.

This clone was counted once. The chain combines TRBV10-1 with TRBJ2-3; D gene unclear. V dropped 3 bases and J dropped 1 base, with 11 bases sitting between them. The germline V gene has CDR1 WNHNN and CDR2 SYGVQD (reference sequence). CDR3 length: 15 residues. CDR3 sequence reads: CASSDPALGTDTQYF. Here the CDR3 DNA reads TGCGCCAGCAGTGACCCCGCCCTGGGCACAGATACGCAGTATTTT.

The genes are TRBV12-2 and TRBJ2-7; the DNA was not compared with TRBD2, the D call given in the table. TRBV12-2 is recorded as a pseudogene. This CDR3 comprises 16 residues. CDR3: CASRPRGYPDLDEQYF. The CDR3 nucleotides read TGTGCAAGTCGCCCCCGCGGCTACCCAGATCTGGACGAGCAGTACTTC.